This TCR beta chain was identified in a study of blood T cell repertoires in COVID-19. Study summary: Samples of COVID-19 (acute and convalescent) were obtained from the United States, Italy and Spain. In each case, the material was cDNA or gDNA derived from T cells, B-cell-depleted T cells, or PBMCs.

Between the trimmed V and J ends, which lost 4 bases and 4 bases, there was a span of 16 bases. CDR1 and CDR2 from the germline V gene are WSHSY and SAAADI. This CDR3 spans 16 amino acids. As originally analysed: Reference gene primer amplification yielded estimated nucleated cell counts. The repertoire was sequenced with immunoSEQ multiplex PCR; TCRdb's copy has only in-frame clones and lacks some. From that table come the V and J calls and clone size; the DNA was used to work out D and trimming. The repertoire holds about 250,000 clones, with approximately 84% as singletons. The clonotype comes from a man in his fifties or sixties with acute or convalescent COVID-19. The sequencing input was peripheral blood. The chain recombines TRBV10-2 with TRBJ2-2, with a possible D match to TRBD1 (6 bases). The CDR3 spells CASSGIRDTLTGELFF. The DNA for the CDR3 is TGCGCCAGCAGTGGAATCCGGGACACCCTCACCGGGGAGCTGTTTTTT.